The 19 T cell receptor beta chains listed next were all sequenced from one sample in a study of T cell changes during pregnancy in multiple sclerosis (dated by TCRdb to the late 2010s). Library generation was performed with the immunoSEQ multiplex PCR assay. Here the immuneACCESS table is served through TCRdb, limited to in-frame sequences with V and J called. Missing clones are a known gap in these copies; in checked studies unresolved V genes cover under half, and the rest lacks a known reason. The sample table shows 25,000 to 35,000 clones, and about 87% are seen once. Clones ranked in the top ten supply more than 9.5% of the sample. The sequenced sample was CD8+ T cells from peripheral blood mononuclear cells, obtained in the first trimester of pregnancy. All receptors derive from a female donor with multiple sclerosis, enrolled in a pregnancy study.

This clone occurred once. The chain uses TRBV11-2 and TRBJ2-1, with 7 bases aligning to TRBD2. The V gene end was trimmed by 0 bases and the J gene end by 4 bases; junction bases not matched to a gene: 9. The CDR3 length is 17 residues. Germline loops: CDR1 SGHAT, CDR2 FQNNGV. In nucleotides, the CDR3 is TGTGCCAGCAGCTTAGATATTGGATGGGGGGGTTACAATGAGCAGTTCTTC. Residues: CASSLDIGWGGYNEQFF.

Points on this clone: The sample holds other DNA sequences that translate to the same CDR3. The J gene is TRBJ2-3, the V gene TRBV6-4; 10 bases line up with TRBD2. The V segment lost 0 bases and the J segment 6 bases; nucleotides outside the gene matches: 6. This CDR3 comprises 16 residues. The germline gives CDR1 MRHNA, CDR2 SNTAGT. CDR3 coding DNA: TGTGCCAGCAGTGACTCGACCAGCGGGGGGGCTGATACGCAGTATTTT. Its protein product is CASSDSTSGGADTQYF.

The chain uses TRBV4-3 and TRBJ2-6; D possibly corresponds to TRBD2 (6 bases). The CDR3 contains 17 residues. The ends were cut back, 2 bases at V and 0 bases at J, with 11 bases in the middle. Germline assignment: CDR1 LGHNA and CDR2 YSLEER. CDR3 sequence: CASSQQGDSSGANVLTF. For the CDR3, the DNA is TGCGCCAGCAGCCAACAAGGGGACTCCTCTGGGGCCAACGTCCTGACTTTC.

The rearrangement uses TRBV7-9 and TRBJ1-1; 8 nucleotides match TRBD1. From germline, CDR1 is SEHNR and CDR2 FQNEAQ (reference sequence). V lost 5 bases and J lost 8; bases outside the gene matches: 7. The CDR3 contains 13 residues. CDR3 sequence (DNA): TGTGCCAGCAGCCCCGGACAGGGATTAGAAGCTTTCTTT. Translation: CASSPGQGLEAFF.

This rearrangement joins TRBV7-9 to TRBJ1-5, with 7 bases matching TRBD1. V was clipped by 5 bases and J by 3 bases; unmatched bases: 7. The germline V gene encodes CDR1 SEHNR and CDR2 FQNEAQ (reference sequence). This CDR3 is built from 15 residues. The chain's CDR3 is CASSPPGGPNQPQHF. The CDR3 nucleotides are TGTGCCAGCAGCCCCCCAGGGGGTCCCAATCAGCCCCAGCATTTT. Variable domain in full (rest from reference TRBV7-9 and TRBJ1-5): DTGVSQNPRHKITKRGQNVTFRCDPISEHNRLYWYRQTLGQGPEFLTYFQNEAQLEKSRLLSDRFSAERPKGSFSTLEIQRTEQGDSAMYLCASSPPGGPNQPQHFGDGTRLSIL.

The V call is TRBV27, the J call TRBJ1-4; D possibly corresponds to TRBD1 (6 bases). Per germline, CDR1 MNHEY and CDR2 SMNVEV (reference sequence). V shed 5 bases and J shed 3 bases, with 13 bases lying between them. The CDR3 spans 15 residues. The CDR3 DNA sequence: TGTGCCAGCAGTCCCAGCAGGGGAGCTAATGAAAAACTGTTTTTT. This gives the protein CASSPSRGANEKLFF. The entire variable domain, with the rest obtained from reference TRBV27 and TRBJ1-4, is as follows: EAQVTQNPRYLITVTGKKLTVTCSQNMNHEYMSWYRQDPGLGLRQIYYSMNVEVTDKGDVPEGYKVSRKEKRNFPLILESPSPNQTSLYFCASSPSRGANEKLFFGSGTQLSVL.

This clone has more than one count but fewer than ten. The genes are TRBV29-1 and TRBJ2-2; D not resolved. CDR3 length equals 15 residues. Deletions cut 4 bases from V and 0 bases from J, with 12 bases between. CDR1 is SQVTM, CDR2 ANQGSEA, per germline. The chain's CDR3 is CSVGAGSSNTGELFF. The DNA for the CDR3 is TGCAGCGTTGGGGCCGGCAGCTCGAACACCGGGGAGCTGTTTTTT.

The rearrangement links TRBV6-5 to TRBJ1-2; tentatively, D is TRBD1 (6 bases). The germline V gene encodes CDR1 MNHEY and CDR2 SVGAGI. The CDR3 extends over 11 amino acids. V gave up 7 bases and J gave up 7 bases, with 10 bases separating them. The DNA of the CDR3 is TGTGCCAGCACGACAGGAGGTGGCTACACCTTC. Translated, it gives CASTTGGGYTF.

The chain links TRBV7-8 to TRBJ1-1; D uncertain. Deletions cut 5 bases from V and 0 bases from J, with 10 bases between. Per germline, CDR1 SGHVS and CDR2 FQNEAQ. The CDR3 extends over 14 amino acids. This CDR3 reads CASSLVSLNTEAFF. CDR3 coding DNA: TGTGCCAGCAGCCTGGTAAGCCTGAACACTGAAGCTTTCTTT. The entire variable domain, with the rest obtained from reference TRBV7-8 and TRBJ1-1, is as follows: GAGVSQSPRYKVAKRGQDVALRCDPISGHVSLFWYQQALGQGPEFLTYFQNEAQLDKSGLPSDRFFAERPEGSVSTLKIQRTQQEDSAVYLCASSLVSLNTEAFFGQGTRLTVV.

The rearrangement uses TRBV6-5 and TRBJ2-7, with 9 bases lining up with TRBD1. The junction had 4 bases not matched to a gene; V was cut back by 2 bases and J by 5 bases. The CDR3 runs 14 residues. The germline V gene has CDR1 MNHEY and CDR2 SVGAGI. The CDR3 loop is CASSYGTGLNEQYF. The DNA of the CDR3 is TGTGCCAGCAGTTACGGGACAGGGCTAAACGAGCAGTACTTC.

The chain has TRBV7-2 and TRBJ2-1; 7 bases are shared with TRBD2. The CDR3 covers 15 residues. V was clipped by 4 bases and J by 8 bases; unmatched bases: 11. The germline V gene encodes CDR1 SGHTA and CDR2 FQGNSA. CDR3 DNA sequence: TGTGCCAGCAGCTCCGGGACTACCGGCTTCGATGAGCAGTTCTTC. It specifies CASSSGTTGFDEQFF. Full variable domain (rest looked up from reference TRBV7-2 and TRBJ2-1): GAGVSQSPSNKVTEKGKDVELRCDPISGHTALYWYRQSLGQGLEFLIYFQGNSAPDKSGLPSDRFSAERTGGSVSTLTIQRTQQEDSAVYLCASSSGTTGFDEQFFGPGTRLTVL.

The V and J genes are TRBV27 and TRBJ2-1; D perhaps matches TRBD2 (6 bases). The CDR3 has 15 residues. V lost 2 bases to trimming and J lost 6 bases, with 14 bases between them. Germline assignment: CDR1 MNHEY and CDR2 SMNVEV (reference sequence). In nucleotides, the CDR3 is TGTGCCAGCAGTTTAATACGGGGAGGCGTCAATGAGCAGTTCTTC. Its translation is CASSLIRGGVNEQFF.

The CDR3 region has the DNA TGCGCCAGCAGCCAAGGGACAGGACCTTTAGAGACCCAGTACTTC. Translated, it gives CASSQGTGPLETQYF. This chain joins TRBV4-3 and TRBJ2-5; the match to TRBD1 covers 7 bases. V was pared by 1 base and J by 4 bases, with 6 bases of the junction left unmatched. Germline lookup yields CDR1 LGHNA and CDR2 YSLEER. This CDR3 is built from 15 residues.

The CDR3 sequence is CASSIVSVNEKLFF. The CDR3 DNA sequence: TGTGCCAGTAGTATAGTTTCCGTGAATGAAAAACTGTTTTTT. The V gene is TRBV19, the J gene TRBJ1-4; no clear D gene. CDR1 LNHDA and CDR2 SQIVND come from the germline V gene (reference sequence). The CDR3 extends over 14 amino acids. The V and J ends lost 1 base and 5 bases respectively, with 8 bases between them.

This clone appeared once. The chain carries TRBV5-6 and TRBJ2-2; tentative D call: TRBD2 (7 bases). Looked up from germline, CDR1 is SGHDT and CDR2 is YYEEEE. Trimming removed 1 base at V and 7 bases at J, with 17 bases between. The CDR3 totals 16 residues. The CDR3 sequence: CASSLRGSLAVGELFF. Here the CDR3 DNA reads TGTGCCAGCAGCTTGAGGGGGTCCCTAGCGGTCGGGGAGCTGTTTTTT.

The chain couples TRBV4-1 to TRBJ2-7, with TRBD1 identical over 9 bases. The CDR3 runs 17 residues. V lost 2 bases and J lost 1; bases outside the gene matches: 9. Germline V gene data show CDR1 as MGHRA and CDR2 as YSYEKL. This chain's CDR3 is CASSQQTGQGLSYEQYF. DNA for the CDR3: TGCGCCAGCAGCCAACAAACGGGACAGGGCCTTTCCTACGAGCAGTACTTC.

The CDR3 region has the DNA TGTGCCAGCAGTAACCCTAGCGGGGGTATAAATGAGCAGTTCTTC. Translation: CASSNPSGGINEQFF. The V call is TRBV6-5, the J call TRBJ2-1; 10 positions match TRBD2. The germline gives CDR1 MNHEY, CDR2 SVGAGI. Trimming at V came to 5 bases and at J to 7 bases, leaving 8 bases not matched to a gene. The CDR3 covers 15 residues.

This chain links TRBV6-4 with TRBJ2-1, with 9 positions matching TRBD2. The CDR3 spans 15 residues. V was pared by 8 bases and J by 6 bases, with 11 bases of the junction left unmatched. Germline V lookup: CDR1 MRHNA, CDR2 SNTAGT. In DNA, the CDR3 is TGTGCCAGCGCTGATGGGCTAGCGGGGAGCAATGAGCAGTTCTTC. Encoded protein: CASADGLAGSNEQFF.

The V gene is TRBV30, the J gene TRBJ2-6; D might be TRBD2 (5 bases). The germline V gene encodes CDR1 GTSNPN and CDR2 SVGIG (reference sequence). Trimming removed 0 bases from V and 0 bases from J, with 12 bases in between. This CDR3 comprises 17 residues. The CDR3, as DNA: TGTGCCTGGAGTGTAGGTTTCGGGGTCTCTGGGGCCAACGTCCTGACTTTC. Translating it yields CAWSVGFGVSGANVLTF.